A selection of T cell receptor beta chains follows, all from one sample in a study of T-cell reconstitution after alpha-beta-depleted transplantation in children. Using its own MiXCR run on the PCR reads, TCRdb lists one record per CDR3 protein. The sample has 500,000 or so distinct CDR3 sequences, around 10% seen once. The source was PBMCs, mostly from graft donor cells, collected 180 days after TCRalphabeta/CD19-depleted stem cell transplant. These receptors all come from a female patient aged 2-15 years who had a stem cell transplant for aplastic anemia, so the T cells may come from the graft donor. The CDR3 runs from the conserved cysteine through the conserved F or W. The D gene is left open where the match is weak. A row's size may be missing; if present it is once, few, many or a size class.

V	size	J	D	CDR3	DNA
TRBV4-3	few	TRBJ2-5	TRBD2	CASSQGLAGAETQYF	TGCGCCAGCAGCCAAGGACTAGCGGGAGCAGAGACCCAGTACTTC
TRBV9	.	TRBJ1-6	TRBD1	CASSVGPGQGNSPLHF	TGTGCCAGCAGCGTAGGTCCGGGACAGGGGAATTCACCCCTCCACTTT
TRBV5-1	many	TRBJ2-5	.	CASSLGQKETQYF	TGCGCCAGCAGCTTGGGCCAGAAAGAGACCCAGTACTTC
TRBV29-1	.	TRBJ2-1	TRBD2	CSVAGTSGTNEQFF	TGCAGCGTTGCCGGGACTAGCGGGACCAATGAGCAGTTCTTC
TRBV28	few	TRBJ2-7	.	CASSPSSVPYEQYF	TGTGCCAGCAGCCCCTCTAGCGTCCCCTACGAGCAGTACTTC
TRBV6-1	many	TRBJ2-1	.	CASTQSGSSYNEQFF	TGTGCCAGCACCCAATCCGGGAGCTCCTACAATGAGCAGTTCTTC
TRBV5-1	.	TRBJ2-1	.	CASSLGGASSYNEQFF	TGCGCCAGCAGCTTAGGCGGGGCGTCGTCCTACAATGAGCAGTTCTTC
TRBV28	.	TRBJ2-1	.	CASSFEAPNEQFF	TGTGCCAGCAGTTTTGAGGCACCCAATGAGCAGTTCTTC
TRBV20-1	few	TRBJ1-1	TRBD1	CSVWTGNTEAFF	TGCAGTGTCTGGACAGGGAACACTGAAGCTTTCTTT
TRBV7-9	.	TRBJ2-1	.	CASSLVPVSYNEQFF	TGTGCCAGCAGCTTAGTACCGGTGTCCTACAATGAGCAGTTCTTC
TRBV20-1	.	TRBJ1-5	.	CSARVGLDAPQHF	TGCAGTGCTAGAGTGGGTCTAGACGCGCCCCAGCATTTT
TRBV6-2/TRBV6-3	few	TRBJ2-1	TRBD2	CASSYRTSGRINSYNEQFF	TGTGCCAGCAGTTATAGGACTAGCGGGAGGATCAACTCCTACAATGAGCAGTTCTTC
TRBV6-1	.	TRBJ1-2	.	CASGTGIYGYTF	TGTGCCAGCGGCACAGGGATCTATGGCTACACCTTC
TRBV14	.	TRBJ2-1	.	CASSQDWWRGNEHFF	TGTGCCAGCAGCCAAGATTGGTGGAGGGGCAATGAGCACTTCTTC
TRBV7-8	many	TRBJ2-1	TRBD1	CASSLVLDRGDNEQFF	TGTGCCAGCAGCTTAGTTTTAGACAGGGGAGACAATGAGCAGTTCTTC
TRBV9	.	TRBJ2-3	TRBD1	CASSKGQASLAHTQYF	TGTGCCAGCAGCAAGGGACAGGCCTCTTTAGCCCATACGCAGTATTTT
TRBV7-2	.	TRBJ2-3	TRBD2	CASSFLPGGPTDTQYF	TGTGCCAGCAGCTTCCTCCCGGGAGGGCCAACAGATACGCAGTATTTT
TRBV5-6	few	TRBJ2-1	TRBD2	CASSLGLAGTIYEQFF	TGTGCCAGCAGCTTGGGGCTAGCGGGTACAATATACGAGCAGTTCTTC
TRBV12-5	.	TRBJ2-1	TRBD1	CASGLVRTGAKVDDEQFF	TGTGCTAGTGGTTTGGTCCGAACAGGGGCGAAGGTTGACGATGAGCAGTTCTTC
TRBV11-2	few	TRBJ2-7	.	CASSLALGRDAYEQYF	TGTGCCAGCAGCTTAGCCCTGGGTCGAGATGCCTACGAGCAGTACTTC
TRBV9	.	TRBJ1-1	.	CASSVGLSLVNTEAFF	TGTGCCAGCAGCGTAGGGTTGTCGCTTGTGAACACTGAAGCTTTCTTT
TRBV28	few	TRBJ2-7	.	CASSPPRYYEQYF	TGTGCCAGCAGTCCCCCCCGATACTACGAGCAGTACTTC